This TCR beta chain was captured in a study of blood T cells in healthy people across ages. Study information: About one barcoded beta molecule per two T cells came from capture by template switching.

Study-wide points: Not knowing donor CMV status may have confounded expanded clonotype changes. It was found that TCR beta diversity correlated strongly with the percentage of naive T cells. Researchers deemed the diversity estimates from one million T cells underestimates.

Through a sample-barcoded 5' primer and a J-beta primer mix, a second PCR was run for roughly 6 to 12 cycles. TCRdb independently ran MiXCR on the 5' RACE reads; one entry per CDR3 protein. Of 500,000 to 550,000 distinct CDR3 sequences detected, less than 25% appear once; the ten largest clones hold just under 9%. The germline V gene has CDR1 DFQATT and CDR2 SNEGSKA (reference sequence). The CDR3 extends over 15 amino acids. Trimming at V came to 4 bases and at J to 2 bases, leaving 6 bases not matched to a gene. There are a few counts of this clonotype. Its antigen is not identified. The sample was also linked to a second study, of T cells of mothers and their children.

The V and J genes are TRBV20-1 and TRBJ2-4, with 9 bases lining up with TRBD2. Sequencing used blood. The TCR comes from a boy younger than 18 in good health. CDR3 DNA: TGCAGTGCTATTAGCGGGAGTGCGCCCAAAAACATTCAGTACTTC. This gives the protein CSAISGSAPKNIQYF.